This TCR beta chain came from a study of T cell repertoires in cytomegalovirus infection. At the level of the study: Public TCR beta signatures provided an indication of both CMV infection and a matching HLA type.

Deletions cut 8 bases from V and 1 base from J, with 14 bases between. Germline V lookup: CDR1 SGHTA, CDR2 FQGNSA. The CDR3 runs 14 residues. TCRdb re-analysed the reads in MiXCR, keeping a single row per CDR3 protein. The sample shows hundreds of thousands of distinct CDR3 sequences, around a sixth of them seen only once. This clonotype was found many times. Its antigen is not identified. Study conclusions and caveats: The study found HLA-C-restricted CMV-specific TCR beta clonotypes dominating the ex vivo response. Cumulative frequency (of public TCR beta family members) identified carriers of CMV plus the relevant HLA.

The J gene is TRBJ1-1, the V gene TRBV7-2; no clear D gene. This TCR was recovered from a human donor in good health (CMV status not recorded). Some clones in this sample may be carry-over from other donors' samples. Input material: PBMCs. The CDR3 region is CASGESLGNTEAFF. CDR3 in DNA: TGTGCCAGCGGGGAGAGTCTGGGGAACACTGAAGCTTTCTTT.